These T cell receptor beta chains were read from a single sample in a study of T cells in Graves' hyperthyroidism and ophthalmopathy. One entry per CDR3 protein, called by TCRdb with MiXCR from the multiplex PCR reads. The sample lists about 760,000 distinct CDR3 sequences; just over 35% were seen once. Sequencing was done on a sample of blood. The receptor source for this set is a woman aged 40 to 50 with Graves' hyperthyroidism. Both conserved end residues are part of each CDR3. D genes are given only for firm matches. The listing skips clone size in some rows; elsewhere it reads once, few, many or a size class.

CDR3: CASSYSGLVKETQYF
DNA: TGTGCCAGCAGTTACTCGGGACTAGTTAAAGAGACCCAGTACTTC
V: TRBV6-2/TRBV6-3
size: few
D: TRBD2
J: TRBJ2-5

CDR3: CASSSAVAPGANVLTF
DNA: TGTGCCAGCAGTTCCGCCGTGGCACCTGGGGCCAACGTCCTGACTTTC
V: TRBV12-3/TRBV12-4
size: few
D: .
J: TRBJ2-6

CDR3: CASSIWGIIDQPQHF
DNA: TGTGCCAGTAGTATCTGGGGGATAATCGACCAGCCCCAGCATTTT
V: TRBV19
size: .
D: .
J: TRBJ1-5

CDR3: CASSFSGGNQPQHF
DNA: TGTGCCAGTAGCTTCTCAGGGGGCAATCAGCCCCAGCATTTT
V: TRBV19
size: many
D: .
J: TRBJ1-5

CDR3: CASSLELINEQYF
DNA: TGTGCCAGCAGCTTAGAACTAATTAACGAGCAGTACTTC
V: TRBV7-2
size: few
D: .
J: TRBJ2-7

CDR3: CASSLESGTRTYEQYF
DNA: TGTGCCAGCAGCTTAGAGTCCGGGACTAGAACCTACGAGCAGTACTTC
V: TRBV2
size: few
D: TRBD2
J: TRBJ2-7

CDR3: CSARDLFKGETQYF
DNA: TGCAGTGCTAGAGATCTATTTAAAGGCGAGACCCAGTACTTC
V: TRBV20-1
size: many
D: .
J: TRBJ2-5

CDR3: CASSPEAGLQYGYTF
DNA: TGCGCCAGCAGCCCAGAAGCGGGTTTGCAGTATGGCTACACCTTC
V: TRBV5-1
size: many
D: .
J: TRBJ1-2

CDR3: CASSDRDRSPLGTEAFF
DNA: TGTGCCAGCAGTGACCGGGACAGAAGTCCTTTGGGCACTGAAGCTTTCTTT
V: TRBV2
size: few
D: TRBD1
J: TRBJ1-1

CDR3: CASSQDNIYGYTF
DNA: TGTGCCAGCAGCCAGGACAACATCTATGGCTACACCTTC
V: TRBV11-2
size: many
D: .
J: TRBJ1-2

CDR3: CASSSGTGNSPLHF
DNA: TGTGCCAGCAGCTCCGGGACAGGGAATTCACCCCTCCACTTT
V: TRBV5-1
size: many
D: TRBD1
J: TRBJ1-6

CDR3: CASRRDRANTEAFF
DNA: TGTGCCAGCAGGCGGGACAGGGCTAACACTGAAGCTTTCTTT
V: TRBV12-3/TRBV12-4
size: many
D: TRBD1
J: TRBJ1-1

CDR3: CASSPRTTVYEQYF
DNA: TGTGCCAGCAGCCCAAGGACCACGGTCTACGAGCAGTACTTC
V: TRBV7-8
size: many
D: .
J: TRBJ2-7

CDR3: CSATRGPDGYTF
DNA: TGCAGTGCTACCCGGGGACCTGATGGCTACACCTTC
V: TRBV20-1
size: many
D: .
J: TRBJ1-2

CDR3: CASSAAGGETEAFF
DNA: TGTGCCAGCAGCGCAGCAGGGGGCGAAACTGAAGCTTTCTTT
V: TRBV9
size: few
D: TRBD1
J: TRBJ1-1

CDR3: CASSWTDQRSQYF
DNA: TGTGCCAGCAGCTGGACAGATCAGCGATCCCAGTACTTC
V: TRBV7-9
size: .
D: .
J: TRBJ2-5

CDR3: CASSLSTGEAYEQYF
DNA: TGTGCCAGCAGCTTATCGACAGGGGAAGCCTACGAGCAGTACTTC
V: TRBV11-2
size: many
D: TRBD1
J: TRBJ2-7

CDR3: CASGSQGAGGYTF
DNA: TGTGCCAGCGGCTCTCAGGGGGCGGGAGGCTACACCTTC
V: TRBV6-5
size: few
D: TRBD1
J: TRBJ1-2

CDR3: CASSLTALPYEQYF
DNA: TGTGCCAGCAGTTTAACCGCCCTGCCCTACGAGCAGTACTTC
V: TRBV12-3/TRBV12-4
size: few
D: .
J: TRBJ2-7

CDR3: CASSQVRGPYEQYF
DNA: TGCGCCAGCAGCCAAGTCCGGGGACCATACGAGCAGTACTTC
V: TRBV7-8
size: few
D: .
J: TRBJ2-7

CDR3: CASSFRLQGQETQYF
DNA: TGTGCCAGCAGCTTTCGTCTACAGGGTCAAGAGACCCAGTACTTC
V: TRBV7-2
size: many
D: .
J: TRBJ2-5